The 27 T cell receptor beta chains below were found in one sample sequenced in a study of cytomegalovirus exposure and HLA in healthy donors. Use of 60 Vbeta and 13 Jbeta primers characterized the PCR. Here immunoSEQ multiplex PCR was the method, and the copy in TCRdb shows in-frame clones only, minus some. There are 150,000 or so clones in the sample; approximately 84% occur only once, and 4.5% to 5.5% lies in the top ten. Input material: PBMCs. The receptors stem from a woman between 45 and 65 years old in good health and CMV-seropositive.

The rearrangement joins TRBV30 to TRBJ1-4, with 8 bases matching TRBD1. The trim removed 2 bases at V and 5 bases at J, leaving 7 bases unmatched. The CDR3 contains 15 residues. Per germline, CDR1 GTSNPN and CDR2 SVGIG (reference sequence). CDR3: CAWSRTGLENEKLFF. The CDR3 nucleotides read TGTGCCTGGAGTCGGACAGGGCTGGAAAATGAAAAACTGTTTTTT.

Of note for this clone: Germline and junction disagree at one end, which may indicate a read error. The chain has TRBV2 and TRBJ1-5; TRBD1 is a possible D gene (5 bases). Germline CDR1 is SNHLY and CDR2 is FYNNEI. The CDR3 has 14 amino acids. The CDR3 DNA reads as TGTGCCAGCCAAGGGTCTGGGGCTAATCCGCCCCAGCATTTT. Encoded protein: CASQGSGANPPQHF.

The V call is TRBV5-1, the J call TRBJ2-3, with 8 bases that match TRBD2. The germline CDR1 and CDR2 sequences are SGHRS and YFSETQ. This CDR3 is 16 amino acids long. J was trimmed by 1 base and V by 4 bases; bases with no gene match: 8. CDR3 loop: CASSEVAGMRTDTQYF. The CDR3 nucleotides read TGCGCCAGCAGCGAGGTAGCGGGGATGCGCACAGATACGCAGTATTTT.

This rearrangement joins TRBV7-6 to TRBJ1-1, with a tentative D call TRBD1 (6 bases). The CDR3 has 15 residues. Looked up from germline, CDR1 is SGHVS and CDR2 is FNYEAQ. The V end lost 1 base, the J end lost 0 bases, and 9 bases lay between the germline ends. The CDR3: CASSLGGTLNTEAFF. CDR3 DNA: TGTGCCAGCAGCTTAGGAGGGACACTGAACACTGAAGCTTTCTTT.

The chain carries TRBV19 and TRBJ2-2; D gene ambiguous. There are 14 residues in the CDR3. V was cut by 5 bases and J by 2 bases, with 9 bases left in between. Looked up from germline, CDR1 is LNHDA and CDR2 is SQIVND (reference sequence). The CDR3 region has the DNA TGTGCCAGTAGTCCTTCTATAAACACCGGGGAGCTGTTTTTT. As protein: CASSPSINTGELFF.

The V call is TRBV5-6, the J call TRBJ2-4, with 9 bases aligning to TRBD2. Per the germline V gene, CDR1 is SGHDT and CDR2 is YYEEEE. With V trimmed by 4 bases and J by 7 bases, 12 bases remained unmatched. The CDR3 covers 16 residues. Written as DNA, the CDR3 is TGTGCCAGCAGCCCGATCGGGGGCGGGGGGGGGAACATTCAGTACTTC. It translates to CASSPIGGGGGNIQYF. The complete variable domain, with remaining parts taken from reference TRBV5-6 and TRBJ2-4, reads DAGVTQSPTHLIKTRGQQVTLRCSPKSGHDTVSWYQQALGQGPQFIFQYYEEEERQRGNFPDRFSGHQFPNYSSELNVNALLLGDSALYLCASSPIGGGGGNIQYFGAGTRLSVL.

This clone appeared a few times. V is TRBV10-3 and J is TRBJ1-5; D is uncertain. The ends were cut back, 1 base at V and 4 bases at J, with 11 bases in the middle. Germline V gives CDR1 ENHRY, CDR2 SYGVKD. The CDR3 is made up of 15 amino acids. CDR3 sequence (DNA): TGTGCCATCAGTGAGTGGTCTGTCGGGAATCAGCCCCAGCATTTT. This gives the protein CAISEWSVGNQPQHF.

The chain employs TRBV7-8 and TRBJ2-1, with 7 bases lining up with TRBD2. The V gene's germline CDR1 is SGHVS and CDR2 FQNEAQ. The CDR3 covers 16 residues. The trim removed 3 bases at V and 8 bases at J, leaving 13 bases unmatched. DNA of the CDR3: TGTGCCAGCAGCTTCCCTTCGGGGGGTGTTTCTGATGAGCAGTTCTTC. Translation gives CASSFPSGGVSDEQFF.

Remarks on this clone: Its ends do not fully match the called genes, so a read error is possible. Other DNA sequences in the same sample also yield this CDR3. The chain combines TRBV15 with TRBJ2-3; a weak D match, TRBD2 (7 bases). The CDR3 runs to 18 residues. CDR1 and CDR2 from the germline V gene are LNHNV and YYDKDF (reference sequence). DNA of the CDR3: TGTGCCACCAGCAGGGAGGGGGGGACGGGGCAGCTCACAGATACACAGTATTTT. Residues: CATSREGGTGQLTDTQYF.

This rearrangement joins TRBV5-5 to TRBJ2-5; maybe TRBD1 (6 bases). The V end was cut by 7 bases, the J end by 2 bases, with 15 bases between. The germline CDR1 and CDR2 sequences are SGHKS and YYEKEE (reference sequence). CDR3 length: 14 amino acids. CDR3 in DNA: TGTGCCAGCGAAAAACAGGGCGCACAAGAGACCCAGTACTTC. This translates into CASEKQGAQETQYF.

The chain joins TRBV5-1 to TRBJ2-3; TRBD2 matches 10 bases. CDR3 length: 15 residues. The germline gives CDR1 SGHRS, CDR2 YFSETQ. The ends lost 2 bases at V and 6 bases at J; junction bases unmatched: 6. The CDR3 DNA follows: TGCGCCAGCAGCTTTAGCGGGGGGACTTTGGATACGCAGTATTTT. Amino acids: CASSFSGGTLDTQYF.

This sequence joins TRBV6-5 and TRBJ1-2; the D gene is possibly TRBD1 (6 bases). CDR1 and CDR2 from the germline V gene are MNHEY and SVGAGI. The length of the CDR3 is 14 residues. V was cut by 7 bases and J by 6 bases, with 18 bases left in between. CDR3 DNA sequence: TGTGCCAGCACCAGACTTGGACAGTCAAATGGCTACACCTTC. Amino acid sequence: CASTRLGQSNGYTF.

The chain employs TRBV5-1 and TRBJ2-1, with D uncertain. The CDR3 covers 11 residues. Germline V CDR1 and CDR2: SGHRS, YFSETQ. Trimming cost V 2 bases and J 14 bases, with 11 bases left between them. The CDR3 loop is CASSFGQNEFF. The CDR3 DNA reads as TGCGCCAGCAGCTTTGGGCAGAACGAGTTCTTC.

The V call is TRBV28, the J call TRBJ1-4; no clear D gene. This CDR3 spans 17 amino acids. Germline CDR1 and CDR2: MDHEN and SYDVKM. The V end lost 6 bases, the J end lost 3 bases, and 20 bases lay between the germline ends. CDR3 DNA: TGTGCCAGCAGCTCCCTTACCCAGGCTAAGGCTAATGAAAAACTGTTTTTT. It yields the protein CASSSLTQAKANEKLFF.

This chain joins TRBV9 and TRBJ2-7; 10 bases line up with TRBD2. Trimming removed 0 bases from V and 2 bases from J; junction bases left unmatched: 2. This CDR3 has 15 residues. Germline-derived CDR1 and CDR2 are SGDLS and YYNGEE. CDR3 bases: TGTGCCAGCAGCGTAGGAGCGGGGGGGCCCTACGAGCAGTACTTC. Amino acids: CASSVGAGGPYEQYF.

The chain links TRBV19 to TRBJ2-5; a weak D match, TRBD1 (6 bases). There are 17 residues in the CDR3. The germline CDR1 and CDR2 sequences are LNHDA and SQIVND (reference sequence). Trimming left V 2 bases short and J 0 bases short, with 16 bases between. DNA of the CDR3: TGTGCCAGTAGTATATCACAGGGTGGACTCCACCAAGAGACCCAGTACTTC. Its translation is CASSISQGGLHQETQYF.

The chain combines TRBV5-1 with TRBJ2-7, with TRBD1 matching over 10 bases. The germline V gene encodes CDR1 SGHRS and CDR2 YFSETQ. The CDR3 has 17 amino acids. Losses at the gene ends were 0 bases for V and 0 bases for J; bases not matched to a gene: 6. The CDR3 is CASSLAGDRGSSYEQYF. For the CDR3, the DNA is TGCGCCAGCAGCTTGGCCGGGGACAGGGGAAGCTCCTACGAGCAGTACTTC.

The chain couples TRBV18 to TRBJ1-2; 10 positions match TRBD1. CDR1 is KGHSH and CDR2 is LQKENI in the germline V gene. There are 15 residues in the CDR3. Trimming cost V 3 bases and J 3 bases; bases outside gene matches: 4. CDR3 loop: CASSPTGGGDYGYTF. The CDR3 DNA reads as TGTGCCAGCTCACCGACAGGGGGCGGCGACTATGGCTACACCTTC.

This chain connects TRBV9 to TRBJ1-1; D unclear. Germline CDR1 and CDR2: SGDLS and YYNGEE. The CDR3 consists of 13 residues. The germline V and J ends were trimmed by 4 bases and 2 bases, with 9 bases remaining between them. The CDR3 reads CASSRGYNTEAFF. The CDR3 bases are TGTGCCAGCAGCCGAGGGTACAACACTGAAGCTTTCTTT.

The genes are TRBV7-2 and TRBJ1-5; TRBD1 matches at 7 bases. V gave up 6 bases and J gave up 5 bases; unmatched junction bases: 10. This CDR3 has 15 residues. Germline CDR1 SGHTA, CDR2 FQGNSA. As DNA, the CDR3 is TGTGCCAGCAGAGACAGGGTGGCGGCGGATCAGCCCCAGCATTTT. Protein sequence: CASRDRVAADQPQHF.

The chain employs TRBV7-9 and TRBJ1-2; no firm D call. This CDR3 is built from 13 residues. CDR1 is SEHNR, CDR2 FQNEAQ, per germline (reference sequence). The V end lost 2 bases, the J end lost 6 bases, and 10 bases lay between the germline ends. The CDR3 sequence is CASSLTSPHGYTF. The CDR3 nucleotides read TGTGCCAGCAGCTTAACCAGTCCCCATGGCTACACCTTC.

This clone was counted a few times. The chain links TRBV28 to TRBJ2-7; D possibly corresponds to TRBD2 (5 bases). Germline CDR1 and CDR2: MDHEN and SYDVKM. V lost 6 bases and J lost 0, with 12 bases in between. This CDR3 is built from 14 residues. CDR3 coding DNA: TGTGCCAGCAGGCCAGGAGGTATCTCCTACGAGCAGTACTTC. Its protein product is CASRPGGISYEQYF.

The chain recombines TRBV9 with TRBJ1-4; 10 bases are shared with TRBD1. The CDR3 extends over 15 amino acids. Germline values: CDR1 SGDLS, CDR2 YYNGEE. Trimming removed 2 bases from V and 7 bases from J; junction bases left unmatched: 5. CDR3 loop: CASSVTGTGAEKLFF. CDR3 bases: TGTGCCAGCAGCGTCACCGGGACAGGGGCTGAAAAACTGTTTTTT.

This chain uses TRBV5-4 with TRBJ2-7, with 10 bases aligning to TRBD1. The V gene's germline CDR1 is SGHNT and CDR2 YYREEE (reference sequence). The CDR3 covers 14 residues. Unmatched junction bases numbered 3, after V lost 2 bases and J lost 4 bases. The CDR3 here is CASSFRDRGYEQYF. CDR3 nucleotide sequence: TGTGCCAGCAGCTTCCGGGACAGGGGTTACGAGCAGTACTTC. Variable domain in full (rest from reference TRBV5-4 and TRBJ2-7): ETGVTQSPTHLIKTRGQQVTLRCSSQSGHNTVSWYQQALGQGPQFIFQYYREEENGRGNFPPRFSGLQFPNYSSELNVNALELDDSALYLCASSFRDRGYEQYFGPGTRLTVT.

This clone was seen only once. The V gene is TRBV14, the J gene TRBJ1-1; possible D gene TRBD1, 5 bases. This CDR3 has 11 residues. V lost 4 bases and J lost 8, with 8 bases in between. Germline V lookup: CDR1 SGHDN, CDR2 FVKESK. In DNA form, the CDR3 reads TGTGCCAGCAGCCTAGCAGGGGAAGCTTTCTTT. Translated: CASSLAGEAFF.

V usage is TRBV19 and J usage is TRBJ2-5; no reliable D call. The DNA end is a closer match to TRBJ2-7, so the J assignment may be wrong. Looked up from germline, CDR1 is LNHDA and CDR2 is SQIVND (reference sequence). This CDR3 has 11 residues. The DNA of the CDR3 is TGTGCCAGTAGTAGGAACTACGAGCAGTACTTC. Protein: CASSRNYEQYF.

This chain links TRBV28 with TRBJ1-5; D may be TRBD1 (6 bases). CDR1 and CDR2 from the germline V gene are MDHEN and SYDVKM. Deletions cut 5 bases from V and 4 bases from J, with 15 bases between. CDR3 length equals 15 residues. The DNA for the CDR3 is TGTGCCAGCAGTGCCGGGGGGCAACGGAATCAGCCCCAGCATTTT. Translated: CASSAGGQRNQPQHF.